This T cell receptor (beta chain) came from a study of radiation and T cells in renal cell carcinoma. As for time point: blood 4 weeks post-SBRT, at nephrectomy. This sample's treatment: 15 Gy SBRT to primary tumor, nephrectomy 4 weeks later. Nephrectomy followed 15 Gy stereotactic body radiation by 4 weeks. The patient's renal cell carcinoma had clear cell pathology. Produced via immunoSEQ multiplex PCR; TCRdb's table is partial and in-frame only. The data contain about 76,000 clones, approximately 90% of them singletons. The CDR3 runs to 14 residues. V lost 0 bases, J lost 4 bases, and 8 bases lay in between. Germline lookup yields CDR1 SGDLS and CDR2 YYNGEE.

V gene TRBV9 combines with J gene TRBJ2-1; D is ambiguous. This clonotype was obtained from a woman aged 65 to 85 with renal cell carcinoma. The starting material was blood, obtained from a patient whose treatment included radiotherapy and nephrectomy. The CDR3 DNA sequence: TGTGCCAGCAGCGTAGTAGACTTATACAATGAGCAGTTCTTC. Its translation: CASSVVDLYNEQFF.